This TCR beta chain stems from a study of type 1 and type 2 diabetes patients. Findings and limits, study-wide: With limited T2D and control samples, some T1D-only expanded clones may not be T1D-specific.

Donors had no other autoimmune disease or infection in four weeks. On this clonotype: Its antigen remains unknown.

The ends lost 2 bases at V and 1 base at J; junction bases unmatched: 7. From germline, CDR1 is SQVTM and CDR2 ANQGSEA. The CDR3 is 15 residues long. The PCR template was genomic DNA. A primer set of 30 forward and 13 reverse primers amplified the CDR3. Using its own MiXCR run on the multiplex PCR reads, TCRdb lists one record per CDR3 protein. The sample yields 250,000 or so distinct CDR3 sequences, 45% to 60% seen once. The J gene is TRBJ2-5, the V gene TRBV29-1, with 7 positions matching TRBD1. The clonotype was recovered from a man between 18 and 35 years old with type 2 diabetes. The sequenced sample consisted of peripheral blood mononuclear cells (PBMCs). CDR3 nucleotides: TGCAGCGTTGAAAGGCCCGGGGACAGCCAAGAGACCCAGTACTTC. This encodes CSVERPGDSQETQYF.